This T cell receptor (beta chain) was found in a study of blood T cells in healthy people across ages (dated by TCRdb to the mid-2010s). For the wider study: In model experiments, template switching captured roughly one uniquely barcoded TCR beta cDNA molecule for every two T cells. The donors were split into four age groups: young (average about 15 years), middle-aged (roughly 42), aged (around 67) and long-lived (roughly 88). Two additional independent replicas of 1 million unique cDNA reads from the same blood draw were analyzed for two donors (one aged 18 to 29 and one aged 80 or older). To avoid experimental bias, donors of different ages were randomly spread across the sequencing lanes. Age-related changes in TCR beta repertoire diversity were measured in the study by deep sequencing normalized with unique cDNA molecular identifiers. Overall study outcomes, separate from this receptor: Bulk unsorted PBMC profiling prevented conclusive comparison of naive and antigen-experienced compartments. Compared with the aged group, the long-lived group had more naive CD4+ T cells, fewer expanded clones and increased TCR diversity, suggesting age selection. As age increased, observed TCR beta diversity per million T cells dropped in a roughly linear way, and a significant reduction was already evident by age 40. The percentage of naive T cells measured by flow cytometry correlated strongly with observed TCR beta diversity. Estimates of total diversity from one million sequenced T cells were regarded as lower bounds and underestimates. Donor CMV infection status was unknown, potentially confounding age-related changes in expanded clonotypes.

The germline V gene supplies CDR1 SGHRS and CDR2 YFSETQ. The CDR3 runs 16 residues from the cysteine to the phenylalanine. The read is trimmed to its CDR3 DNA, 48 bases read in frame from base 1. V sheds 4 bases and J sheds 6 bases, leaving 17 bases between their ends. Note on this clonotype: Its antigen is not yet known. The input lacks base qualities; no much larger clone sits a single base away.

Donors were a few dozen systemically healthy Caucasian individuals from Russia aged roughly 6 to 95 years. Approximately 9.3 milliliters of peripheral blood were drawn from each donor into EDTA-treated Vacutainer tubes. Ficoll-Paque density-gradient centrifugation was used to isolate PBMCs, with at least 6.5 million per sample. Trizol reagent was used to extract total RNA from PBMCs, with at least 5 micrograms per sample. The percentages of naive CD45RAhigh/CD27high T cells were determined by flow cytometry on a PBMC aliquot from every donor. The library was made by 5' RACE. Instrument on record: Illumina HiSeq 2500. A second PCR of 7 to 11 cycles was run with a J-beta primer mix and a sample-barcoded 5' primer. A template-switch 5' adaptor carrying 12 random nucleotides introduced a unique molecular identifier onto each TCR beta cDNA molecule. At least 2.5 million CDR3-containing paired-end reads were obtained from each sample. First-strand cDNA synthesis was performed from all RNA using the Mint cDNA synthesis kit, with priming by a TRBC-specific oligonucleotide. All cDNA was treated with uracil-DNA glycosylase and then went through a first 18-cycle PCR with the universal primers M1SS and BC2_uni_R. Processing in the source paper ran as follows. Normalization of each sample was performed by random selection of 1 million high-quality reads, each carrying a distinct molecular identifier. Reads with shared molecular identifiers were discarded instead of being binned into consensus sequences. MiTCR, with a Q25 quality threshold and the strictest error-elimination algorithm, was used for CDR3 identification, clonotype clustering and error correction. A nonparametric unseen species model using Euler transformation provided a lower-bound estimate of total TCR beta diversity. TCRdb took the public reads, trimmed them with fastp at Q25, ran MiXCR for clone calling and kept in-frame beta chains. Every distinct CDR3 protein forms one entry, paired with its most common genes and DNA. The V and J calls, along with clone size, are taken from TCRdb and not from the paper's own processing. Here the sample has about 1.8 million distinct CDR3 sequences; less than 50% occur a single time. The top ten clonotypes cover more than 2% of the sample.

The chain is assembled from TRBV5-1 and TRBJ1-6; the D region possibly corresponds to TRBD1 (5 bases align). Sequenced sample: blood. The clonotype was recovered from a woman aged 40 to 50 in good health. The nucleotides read TGCGCCAGCAGCCCCGCCCCGGGGGTCCGTAATTCACCCCTCCACTTT. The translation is CASSPAPGVRNSPLHF.